This is a list of T cell receptor beta chains from one sample in a study of blood T cells in healthy people across ages. One entry per CDR3 protein results from TCRdb running MiXCR on the 5' RACE reads. The data show more than 900,000 distinct CDR3 sequences, roughly 24% seen once. In addition, the sample was reused for a study of T cells of mothers and their children.

The material sequenced was blood. The receptors derive from a girl aged 2-10 years in good health. Each CDR3 is given without its conserved first and last residue.

V: TRBV11-2
J: TRBJ2-3
CDR3: ATIAPGERGTDTQY

V: TRBV20-1
J: .
CDR3: SASTGNTPYNEQF

V: TRBV5-5
J: TRBJ1-5
CDR3: ASRIDREYQPQH

V: TRBV6-2/TRBV6-3
J: TRBJ1-5
CDR3: ASSYGTGNQPQH

V: TRBV24-1
J: TRBJ2-7
CDR3: AIFYEQY

V: TRBV2
J: TRBJ2-5
CDR3: ASSKAGGLGETQY

V: TRBV9
J: TRBJ1-6
CDR3: ASSPEGLVFGSPLH

V: TRBV29-1
J: TRBJ2-7
CDR3: SVGPLRQGPFSYEQY

V: TRBV29-1
J: TRBJ2-4
CDR3: SVKGELAKNIQY

V: TRBV20-1
J: TRBJ2-1
CDR3: SARTGHGRFNEQF

V: TRBV9
J: TRBJ2-1
CDR3: ASGKTDNEQS

V: TRBV5-1
J: TRBJ1-2
CDR3: ASSVDGFGERGYT

V: TRBV12-3/TRBV12-4
J: TRBJ2-1
CDR3: AAGLSSYNEQF

V: TRBV4-1
J: TRBJ2-7
CDR3: ASSQDLGLVYEQY

V: TRBV28
J: TRBJ2-7
CDR3: ASSLASSIEQY

V: TRBV2
J: TRBJ1-5
CDR3: ASRARDSNQPQH

V: TRBV12-3/TRBV12-4
J: TRBJ1-2
CDR3: ASSPTPFANGYT

V: TRBV28
J: TRBJ1-2
CDR3: ASRGRSGGYT

V: TRBV15
J: TRBJ2-7
CDR3: ATSREGGSGGEQY

V: TRBV14
J: TRBJ2-7
CDR3: ASSGTDSYEQY

V: TRBV11-2
J: TRBJ1-2
CDR3: ASSPINPNYSYT

V: TRBV5-6
J: TRBJ2-3
CDR3: ASSFRPSTDTQY

V: TRBV14
J: TRBJ2-1
CDR3: ASSQDPGDTYNEQF

V: TRBV4-2
J: .
CDR3: ASSQLASREGLTRYNEQF

V: TRBV28
J: .
CDR3: ASSSGTGTSGRVSEQF

V: TRBV28
J: TRBJ2-3
CDR3: ASSSQTGRLGIDTQY

V: TRBV29-1
J: TRBJ2-7
CDR3: SVLGLAGARKDEQY

V: TRBV29-1
J: TRBJ2-7
CDR3: SVGVGTAAYEQY

V: TRBV28
J: TRBJ1-4
CDR3: ACNLSGTGEKLF

V: TRBV10-3
J: TRBJ2-5
CDR3: AISEGLAEETQY

V: TRBV5-1
J: TRBJ2-2
CDR3: ASSTSFTGELF

V: TRBV21-1
J: TRBJ1-5
CDR3: ASSKFSQPQH

V: TRBV7-8
J: TRBJ2-5
CDR3: ASSQPDRVFRSAQETQY

V: TRBV6-5
J: TRBJ2-7
CDR3: ASSPGLREQY

V: TRBV12-5
J: TRBJ1-5
CDR3: ASGAVGVMEDRPQH

V: TRBV29-1
J: TRBJ2-1
CDR3: SVIGTHGGNEQF

V: TRBV20-1
J: TRBJ2-3
CDR3: SAQGLGETQY

V: TRBV6-2/TRBV6-3
J: TRBJ2-3
CDR3: ASTSGVGEY